These 9 T cell receptor beta chains originate from one sample sequenced in a study of T cell responses to AZD1222 COVID-19 vaccine. TCRdb's copy holds only in-frame clones and misses some; the assay was immunoSEQ multiplex PCR. The sample consists of about 120,000 clones, 92% of them appearing once. The sequenced sample was peripheral blood, obtained on day 0 of AZD1222 vaccination. The receptors were gathered from an adult in good health.

V gene TRBV24-1 combines with J gene TRBJ1-2; TRBD1 is a possible D gene (5 bases). The CDR3 sequence is 13 residues long. The germline V gene encodes CDR1 KGHDR and CDR2 SFDVKD. The V gene lost 9 bases and the J gene lost 6 bases, with 16 bases spanning the gap. The CDR3 spells CATSDNLRDGYTF. In nucleotides, the CDR3 is TGTGCCACCTCGGACAATTTGCGGGATGGCTACACCTTC.

The J gene is TRBJ1-1, the V gene TRBV18, with 11 bases aligning to TRBD1. CDR3 length equals 12 residues. The junction had 4 bases not matched to a gene; V was cut back by 6 bases and J by 10 bases. Germline V gene lookup returns CDR1 KGHSH and CDR2 LQKENI. The CDR3: CASSGTGGTAFF. The CDR3 DNA sequence: TGTGCCAGCTCCGGGACAGGGGGTACAGCTTTCTTT.

The chain couples TRBV6-5 to TRBJ1-5, with 9 bases that match TRBD1. The germline CDR1 and CDR2 sequences are MNHEY and SVGAGI. This CDR3 spans 15 amino acids. V shed 2 bases, J shed 7 bases, and the junction held 6 bases outside the gene matches. In nucleotides, the CDR3 is TGTGCCAGCAGTTACAGGACAGGGGAGGGACAGCCCCAGCATTTT. Translation: CASSYRTGEGQPQHF.

The V gene is TRBV11-1, the J gene TRBJ1-1; D perhaps matches TRBD1 (5 bases). The germline V gene has CDR1 SGHAT and CDR2 FQDESV (reference sequence). The germline V and J ends were trimmed by 6 bases and 3 bases, with 14 bases remaining between them. The CDR3 is 14 amino acids. For the CDR3, the DNA is TGTGCCAGCAGGAAGACAGTAGAGGACACTGAAGCTTTCTTT. Translating gives CASRKTVEDTEAFF.

The chain employs TRBV6-5 and TRBJ2-1; D unclear. V lost 4 bases and J 6 bases, leaving 10 bases between the germline ends. This CDR3 spans 13 amino acids. Germline-derived CDR1 and CDR2 are MNHEY and SVGAGI. This CDR3 is CASSSPGLNEQFF. The CDR3 DNA follows: TGTGCCAGCAGTTCGCCGGGCCTCAATGAGCAGTTCTTC.

J is TRBJ1-2 and V is TRBV5-4, with D unresolved. V shed 3 bases and J shed 2 bases, with 8 bases lying between them. The germline gives CDR1 SGHNT, CDR2 YYREEE (reference sequence). The CDR3 extends over 13 amino acids. CDR3 bases: TGTGCCAGCAGCTCGACCGGGAACTATGGCTACACCTTC. It yields the protein CASSSTGNYGYTF.

The rearrangement joins TRBV27 to TRBJ2-1; D possibly corresponds to TRBD2 (6 bases). Per the germline V gene, CDR1 is MNHEY and CDR2 is SMNVEV (reference sequence). V shed 4 bases and J shed 2 bases, with 15 bases lying between them. The CDR3 spans 16 residues. The CDR3 sequence: CASSWAGLATYNEQFF. The CDR3 coding sequence is TGTGCCAGCAGTTGGGCTGGGCTAGCGACCTACAATGAGCAGTTCTTC.

This chain links TRBV6-2 or TRBV6-3 with TRBJ1-6; D remains unclear. The CDR3 has 14 residues. Germline values: CDR1 MNHEY, CDR2 SVGEGT. V was cut by 2 bases and J by 8 bases, with 10 bases left in between. CDR3 loop: CASSYGSGDSPLHF. CDR3 DNA: TGTGCCAGCAGTTACGGGTCTGGGGATTCACCCCTCCACTTT.

This chain uses TRBV18 with TRBJ1-1; tentative D call: TRBD1 (6 bases). CDR1 is KGHSH, CDR2 LQKENI, per germline. Trimming removed 0 bases from V and 3 bases from J, with 11 bases in between. CDR3 size: 15 residues. The DNA for the CDR3 is TGTGCCAGCTCACCACCCCATGAGGGGGACACTGAAGCTTTCTTT. Protein: CASSPPHEGDTEAFF. The full variable domain, with the rest looked up from reference TRBV18 and TRBJ1-1, is NAGVMQNPRHLVRRRGQEARLRCSPMKGHSHVYWYRQLPEEGLKFMVYLQKENIIDESGMPKERFSAEFPKEGPSILRIQQVVRGDSAAYFCASSPPHEGDTEAFFGQGTRLTVV.